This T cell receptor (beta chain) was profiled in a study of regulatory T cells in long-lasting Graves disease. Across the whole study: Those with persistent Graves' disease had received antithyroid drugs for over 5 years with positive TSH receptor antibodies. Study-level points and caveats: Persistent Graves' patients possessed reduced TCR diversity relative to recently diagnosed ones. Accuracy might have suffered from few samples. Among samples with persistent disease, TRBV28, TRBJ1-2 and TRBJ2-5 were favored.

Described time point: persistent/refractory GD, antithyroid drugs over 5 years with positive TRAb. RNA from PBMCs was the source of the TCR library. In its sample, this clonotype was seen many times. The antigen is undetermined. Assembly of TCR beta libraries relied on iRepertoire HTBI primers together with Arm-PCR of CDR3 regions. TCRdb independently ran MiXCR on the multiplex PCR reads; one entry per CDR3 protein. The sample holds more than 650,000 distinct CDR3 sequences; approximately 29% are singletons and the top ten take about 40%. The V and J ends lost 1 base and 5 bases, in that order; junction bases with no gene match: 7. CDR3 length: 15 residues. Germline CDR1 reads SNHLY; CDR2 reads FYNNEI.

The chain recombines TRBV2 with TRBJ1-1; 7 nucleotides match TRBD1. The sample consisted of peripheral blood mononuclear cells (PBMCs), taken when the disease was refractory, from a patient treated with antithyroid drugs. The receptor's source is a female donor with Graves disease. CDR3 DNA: TGTGCCAGCAGTGAAGGACTTCTCAGGGGGACTGAAGCTTTCTTT. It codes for CASSEGLLRGTEAFF.